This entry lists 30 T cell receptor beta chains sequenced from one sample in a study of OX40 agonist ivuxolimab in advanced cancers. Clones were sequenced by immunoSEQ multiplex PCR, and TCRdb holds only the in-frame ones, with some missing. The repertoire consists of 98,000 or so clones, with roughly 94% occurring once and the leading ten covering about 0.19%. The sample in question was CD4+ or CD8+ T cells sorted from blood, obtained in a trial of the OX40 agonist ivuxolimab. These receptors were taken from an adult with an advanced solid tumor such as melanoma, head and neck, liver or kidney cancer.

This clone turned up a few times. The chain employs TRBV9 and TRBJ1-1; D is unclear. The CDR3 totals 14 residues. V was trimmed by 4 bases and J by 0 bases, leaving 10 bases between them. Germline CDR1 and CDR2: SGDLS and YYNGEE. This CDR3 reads CASSPNTVNTEAFF. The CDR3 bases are TGTGCCAGCAGCCCCAACACCGTGAACACTGAAGCTTTCTTT.

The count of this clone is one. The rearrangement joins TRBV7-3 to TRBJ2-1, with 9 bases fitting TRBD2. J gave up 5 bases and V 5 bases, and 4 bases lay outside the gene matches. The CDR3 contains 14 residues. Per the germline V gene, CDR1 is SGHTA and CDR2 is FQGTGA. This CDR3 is CASSASGINNEQFF. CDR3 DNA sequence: TGTGCCAGCAGCGCTAGCGGGATCAACAATGAGCAGTTCTTC.

The CDR3 bases are TGTGCCAGTAGCGGCAGAACTAATGAAAAACTGTTTTTT. The encoded protein is CASSGRTNEKLFF. The genes are TRBV19 and TRBJ1-4; D not resolved. This CDR3 region has 13 residues. Trimming shortened V by 6 bases and J by 1 base, and 6 bases separated the two germline ends. Germline CDR1 and CDR2: LNHDA and SQIVND (reference sequence).

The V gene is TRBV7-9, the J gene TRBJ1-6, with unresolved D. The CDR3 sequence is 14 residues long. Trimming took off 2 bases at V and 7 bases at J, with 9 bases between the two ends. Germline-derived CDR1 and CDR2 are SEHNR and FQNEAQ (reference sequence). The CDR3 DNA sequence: TGTGCCAGCAGCTTATATCGGAGGAATTCACCCCTCCACTTT. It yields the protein CASSLYRRNSPLHF.

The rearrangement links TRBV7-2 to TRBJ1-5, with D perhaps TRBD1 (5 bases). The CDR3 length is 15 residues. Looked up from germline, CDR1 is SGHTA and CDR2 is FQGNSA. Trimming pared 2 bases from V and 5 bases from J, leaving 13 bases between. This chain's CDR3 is CASSLRSGWDQPQHF. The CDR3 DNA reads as TGTGCCAGCAGCTTAAGGTCAGGGTGGGATCAGCCCCAGCATTTT.

The CDR3 sequence: CASSPTRNYGYTF. In DNA form, the CDR3 reads TGTGCCAGCAGCCCTACTCGGAACTATGGCTACACCTTC. The rearrangement joins TRBV28 to TRBJ1-2; D not resolved. The CDR3 length is 13 residues. Looked up from germline, CDR1 is MDHEN and CDR2 is SYDVKM. Trimming stripped 6 bases from V and 2 bases from J, with 10 bases between.

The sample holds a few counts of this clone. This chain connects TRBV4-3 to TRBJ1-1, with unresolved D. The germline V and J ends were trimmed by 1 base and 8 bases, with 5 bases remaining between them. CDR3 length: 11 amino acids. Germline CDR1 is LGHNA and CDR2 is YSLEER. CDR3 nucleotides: TGCGCCAGCAGCCAAGGGGCAGAAGCTTTCTTT. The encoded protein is CASSQGAEAFF.

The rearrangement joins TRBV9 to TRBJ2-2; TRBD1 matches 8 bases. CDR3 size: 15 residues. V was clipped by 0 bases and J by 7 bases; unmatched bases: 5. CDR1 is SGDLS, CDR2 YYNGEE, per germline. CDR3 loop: CASSVEAGGIGELFF. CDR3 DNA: TGTGCCAGCAGCGTAGAGGCAGGGGGCATCGGGGAGCTGTTTTTT.

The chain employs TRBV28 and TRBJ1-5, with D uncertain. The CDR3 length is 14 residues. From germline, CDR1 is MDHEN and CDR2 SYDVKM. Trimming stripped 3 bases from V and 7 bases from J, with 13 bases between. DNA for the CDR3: TGTGCCAGCAGTTTGAGGCAGACCATACAGCCCCAGCATTTT. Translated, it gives CASSLRQTIQPQHF. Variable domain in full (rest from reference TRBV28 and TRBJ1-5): DVKVTQSSRYLVKRTGEKVFLECVQDMDHENMFWYRQDPGLGLRLIYFSYDVKMKEKGDIPEGYSVSREKKERFSLILESASTNQTSMYLCASSLRQTIQPQHFGDGTRLSIL.

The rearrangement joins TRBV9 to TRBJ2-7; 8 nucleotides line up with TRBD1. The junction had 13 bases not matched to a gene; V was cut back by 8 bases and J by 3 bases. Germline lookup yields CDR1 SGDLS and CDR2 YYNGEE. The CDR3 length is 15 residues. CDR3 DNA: TGTGCCAGTTCGCAGGGGGCGCACCAATACTACGAGCAGTACTTC. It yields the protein CASSQGAHQYYEQYF.

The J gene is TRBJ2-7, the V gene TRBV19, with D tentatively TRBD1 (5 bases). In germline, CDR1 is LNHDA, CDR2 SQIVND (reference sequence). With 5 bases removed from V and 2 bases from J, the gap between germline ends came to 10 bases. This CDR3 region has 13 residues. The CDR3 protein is CASSPRQTYEQYF. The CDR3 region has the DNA TGTGCCAGTAGTCCCAGACAGACCTACGAGCAGTACTTC.

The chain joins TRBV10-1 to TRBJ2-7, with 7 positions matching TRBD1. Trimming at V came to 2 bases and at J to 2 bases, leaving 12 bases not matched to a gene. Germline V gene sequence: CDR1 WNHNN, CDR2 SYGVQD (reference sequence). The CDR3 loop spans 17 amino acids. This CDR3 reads CASSELGGQGLTYEQYF. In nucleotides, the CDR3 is TGCGCCAGCAGTGAGCTAGGGGGCCAGGGGCTGACCTACGAGCAGTACTTC.

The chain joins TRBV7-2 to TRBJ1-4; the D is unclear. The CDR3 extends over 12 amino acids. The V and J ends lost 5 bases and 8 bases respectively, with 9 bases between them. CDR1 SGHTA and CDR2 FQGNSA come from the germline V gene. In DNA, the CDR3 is TGTGCCAGCAGCCCTACGGAGGAAAAACTGTTTTTT. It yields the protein CASSPTEEKLFF.

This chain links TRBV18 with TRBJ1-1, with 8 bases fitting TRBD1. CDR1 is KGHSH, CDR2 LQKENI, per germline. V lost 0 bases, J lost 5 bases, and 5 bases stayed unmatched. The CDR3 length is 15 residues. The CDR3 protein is CASSPPTGAGTEAFF. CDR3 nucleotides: TGTGCCAGCTCACCACCGACAGGGGCGGGAACTGAAGCTTTCTTT.

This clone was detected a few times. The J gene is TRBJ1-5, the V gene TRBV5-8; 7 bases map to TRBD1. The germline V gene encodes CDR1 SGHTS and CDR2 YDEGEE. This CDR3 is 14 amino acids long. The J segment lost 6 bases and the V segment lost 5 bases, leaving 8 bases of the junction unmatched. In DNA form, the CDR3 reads TGTGCCAGCAGACATGACCCAGGGGGTCAGCCCCAGCATTTT. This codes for CASRHDPGGQPQHF.

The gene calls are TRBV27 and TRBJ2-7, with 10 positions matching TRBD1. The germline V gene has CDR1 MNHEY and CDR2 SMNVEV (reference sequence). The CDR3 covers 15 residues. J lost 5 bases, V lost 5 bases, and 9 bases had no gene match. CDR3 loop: CASSPGTGVGDEQYF. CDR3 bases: TGTGCCAGCAGTCCTGGGACAGGGGTAGGGGACGAGCAGTACTTC.

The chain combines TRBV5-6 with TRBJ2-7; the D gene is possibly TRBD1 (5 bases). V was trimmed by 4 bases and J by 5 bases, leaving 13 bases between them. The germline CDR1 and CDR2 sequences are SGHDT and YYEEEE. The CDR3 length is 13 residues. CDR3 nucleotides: TGTGCCAGCAGCCTCCGGACACGGAACGAGCAGTACTTC. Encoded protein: CASSLRTRNEQYF.

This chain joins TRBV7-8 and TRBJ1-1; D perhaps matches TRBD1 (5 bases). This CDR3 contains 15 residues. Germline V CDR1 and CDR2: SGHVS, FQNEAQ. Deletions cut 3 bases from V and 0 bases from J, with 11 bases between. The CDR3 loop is CASSFPGGVNTEAFF. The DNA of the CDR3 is TGTGCCAGCAGCTTCCCGGGGGGTGTGAACACTGAAGCTTTCTTT.

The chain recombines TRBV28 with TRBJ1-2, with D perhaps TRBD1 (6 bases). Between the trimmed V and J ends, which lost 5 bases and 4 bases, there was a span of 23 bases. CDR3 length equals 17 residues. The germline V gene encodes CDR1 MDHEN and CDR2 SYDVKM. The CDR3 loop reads CASSTRRGGSNIYGYTF. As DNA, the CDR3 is TGTGCCAGCAGTACCCGACGAGGGGGGTCTAACATCTATGGCTACACCTTC.

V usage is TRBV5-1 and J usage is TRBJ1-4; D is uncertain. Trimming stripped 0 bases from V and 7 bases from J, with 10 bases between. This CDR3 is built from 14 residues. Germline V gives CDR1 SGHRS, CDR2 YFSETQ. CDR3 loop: CASSLDPRGEKLFF. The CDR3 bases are TGCGCCAGCAGCTTGGACCCCCGGGGTGAAAAACTGTTTTTT. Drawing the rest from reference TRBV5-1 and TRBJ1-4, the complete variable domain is KAGVTQTPRYLIKTRGQQVTLSCSPISGHRSVSWYQQTPGQGLQFLFEYFSETQRNKGNFPGRFSGRQFSNSRSEMNVSTLELGDSALYLCASSLDPRGEKLFFGSGTQLSVL.

The CDR3 protein is CASSRGQGDDGYTF. The CDR3, as DNA: TGTGCCAGCAGCCGGGGACAGGGTGACGATGGCTACACCTTC. J is TRBJ1-2 and V is TRBV5-6; 9 bases fit TRBD1. Germline loops: CDR1 SGHDT, CDR2 YYEEEE. Trimming cost V 4 bases and J 6 bases; bases outside gene matches: 7. The CDR3 runs to 14 residues.

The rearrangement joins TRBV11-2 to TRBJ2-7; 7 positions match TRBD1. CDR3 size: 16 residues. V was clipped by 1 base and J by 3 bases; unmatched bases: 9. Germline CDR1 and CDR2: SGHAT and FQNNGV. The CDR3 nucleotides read TGTGCCAGCAGCTTAGTACAGGGGATAGGCCTCTACGAGCAGTACTTC. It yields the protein CASSLVQGIGLYEQYF. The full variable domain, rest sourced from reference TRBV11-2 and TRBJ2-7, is EAGVAQSPRYKIIEKRQSVAFWCNPISGHATLYWYQQILGQGPKLLIQFQNNGVVDDSQLPKDRFSAERLKGVDSTLKIQPAKLEDSAVYLCASSLVQGIGLYEQYFGPGTRLTVT.

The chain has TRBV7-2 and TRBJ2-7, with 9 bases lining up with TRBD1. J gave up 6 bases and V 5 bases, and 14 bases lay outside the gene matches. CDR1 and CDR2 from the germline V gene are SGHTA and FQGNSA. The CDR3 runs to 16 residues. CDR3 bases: TGTGCCAGCAGCCAGCAGGCGGGACAGGGAAAGGCCGAGCAGTACTTC. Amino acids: CASSQQAGQGKAEQYF.

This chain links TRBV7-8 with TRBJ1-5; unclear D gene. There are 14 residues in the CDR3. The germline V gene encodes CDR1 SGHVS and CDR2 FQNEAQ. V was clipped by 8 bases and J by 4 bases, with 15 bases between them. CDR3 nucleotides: TGTGCCAGCGGAGAGTCGGCGAGGAATCAGCCCCAGCATTTT. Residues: CASGESARNQPQHF. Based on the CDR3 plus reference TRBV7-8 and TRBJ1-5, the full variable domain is GAGVSQSPRYKVAKRGQDVALRCDPISGHVSLFWYQQALGQGPEFLTYFQNEAQLDKSGLPSDRFFAERPEGSVSTLKIQRTQQEDSAVYLCASGESARNQPQHFGDGTRLSIL.

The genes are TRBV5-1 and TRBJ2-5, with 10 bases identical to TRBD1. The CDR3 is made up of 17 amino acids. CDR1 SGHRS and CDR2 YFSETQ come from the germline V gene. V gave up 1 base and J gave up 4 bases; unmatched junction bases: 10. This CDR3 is CASSLLTGTGARETQYF. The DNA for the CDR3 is TGCGCCAGCAGCTTGCTAACCGGGACAGGGGCACGAGAGACCCAGTACTTC.

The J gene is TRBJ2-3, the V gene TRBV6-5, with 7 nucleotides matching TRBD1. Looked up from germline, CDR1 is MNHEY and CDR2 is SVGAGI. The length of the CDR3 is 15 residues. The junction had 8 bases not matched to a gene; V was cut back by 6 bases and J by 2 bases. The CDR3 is CASRRQGPDTDTQYF. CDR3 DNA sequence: TGTGCCAGCAGAAGACAGGGTCCCGACACAGATACGCAGTATTTT.

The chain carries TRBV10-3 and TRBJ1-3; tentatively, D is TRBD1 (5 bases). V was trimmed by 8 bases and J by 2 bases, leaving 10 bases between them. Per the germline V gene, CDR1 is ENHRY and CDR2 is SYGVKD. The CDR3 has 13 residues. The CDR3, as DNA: TGTGCCATCGGCGGGGGTACTGGAAACACCATATATTTT. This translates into CAIGGGTGNTIYF.

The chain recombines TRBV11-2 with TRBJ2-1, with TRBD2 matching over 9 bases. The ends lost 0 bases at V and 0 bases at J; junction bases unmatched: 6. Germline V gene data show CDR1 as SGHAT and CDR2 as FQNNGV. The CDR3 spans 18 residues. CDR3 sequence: CASSLEERGASSYNEQFF. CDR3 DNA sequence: TGTGCCAGCAGCTTAGAAGAGCGGGGGGCCAGCTCCTACAATGAGCAGTTCTTC. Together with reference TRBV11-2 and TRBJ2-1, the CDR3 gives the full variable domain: EAGVAQSPRYKIIEKRQSVAFWCNPISGHATLYWYQQILGQGPKLLIQFQNNGVVDDSQLPKDRFSAERLKGVDSTLKIQPAKLEDSAVYLCASSLEERGASSYNEQFFGPGTRLTVL.

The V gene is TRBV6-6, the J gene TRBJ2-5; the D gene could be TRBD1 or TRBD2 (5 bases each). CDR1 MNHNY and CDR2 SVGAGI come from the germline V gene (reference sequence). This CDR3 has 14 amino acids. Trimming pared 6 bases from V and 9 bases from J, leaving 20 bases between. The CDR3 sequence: CASSTPGPPSAQYF. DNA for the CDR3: TGTGCCAGCAGCACCCCGGGGCCCCCCTCGGCCCAGTACTTC.

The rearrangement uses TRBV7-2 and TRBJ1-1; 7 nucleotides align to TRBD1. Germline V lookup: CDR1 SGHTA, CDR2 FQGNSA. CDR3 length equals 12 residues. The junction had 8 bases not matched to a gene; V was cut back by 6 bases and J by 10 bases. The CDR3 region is CASSTTGVGAFF. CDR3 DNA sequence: TGTGCCAGCAGTACTACAGGGGTAGGAGCTTTCTTT.